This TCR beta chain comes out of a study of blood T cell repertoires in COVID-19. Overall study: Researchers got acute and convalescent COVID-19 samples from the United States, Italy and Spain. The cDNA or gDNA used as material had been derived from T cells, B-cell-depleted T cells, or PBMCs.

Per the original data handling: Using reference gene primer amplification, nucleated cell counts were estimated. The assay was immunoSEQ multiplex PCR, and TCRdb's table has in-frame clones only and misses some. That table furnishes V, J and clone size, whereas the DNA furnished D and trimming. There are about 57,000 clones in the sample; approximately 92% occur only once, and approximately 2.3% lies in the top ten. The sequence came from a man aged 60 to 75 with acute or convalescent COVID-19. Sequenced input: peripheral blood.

The CDR3 DNA follows: TGTGCCAGCAGTCCCAAGATGGGGACTAGCGGGAGTGGGAGAGATACGCAGTATTTT. This gives the protein CASSPKMGTSGSGRDTQYF. The rearrangement uses TRBV28 and TRBJ2-3; 14 nucleotides align to TRBD2. The CDR3 sequence is 19 residues long. Unmatched junction bases numbered 15, after V lost 5 bases and J lost 5 bases. The germline V gene encodes CDR1 MDHEN and CDR2 SYDVKM.